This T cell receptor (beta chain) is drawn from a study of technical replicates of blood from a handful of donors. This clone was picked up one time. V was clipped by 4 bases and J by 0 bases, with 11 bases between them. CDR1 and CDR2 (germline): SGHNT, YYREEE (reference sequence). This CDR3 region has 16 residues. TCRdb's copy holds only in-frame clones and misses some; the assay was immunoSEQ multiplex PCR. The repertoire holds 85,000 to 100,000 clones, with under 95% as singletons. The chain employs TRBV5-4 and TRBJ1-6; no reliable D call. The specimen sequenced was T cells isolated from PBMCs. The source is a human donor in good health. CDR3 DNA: TGTGCCAGCAGCCAGGTGGATAGCTCCTATAATTCACCCCTCCACTTT. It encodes CASSQVDSSYNSPLHF.